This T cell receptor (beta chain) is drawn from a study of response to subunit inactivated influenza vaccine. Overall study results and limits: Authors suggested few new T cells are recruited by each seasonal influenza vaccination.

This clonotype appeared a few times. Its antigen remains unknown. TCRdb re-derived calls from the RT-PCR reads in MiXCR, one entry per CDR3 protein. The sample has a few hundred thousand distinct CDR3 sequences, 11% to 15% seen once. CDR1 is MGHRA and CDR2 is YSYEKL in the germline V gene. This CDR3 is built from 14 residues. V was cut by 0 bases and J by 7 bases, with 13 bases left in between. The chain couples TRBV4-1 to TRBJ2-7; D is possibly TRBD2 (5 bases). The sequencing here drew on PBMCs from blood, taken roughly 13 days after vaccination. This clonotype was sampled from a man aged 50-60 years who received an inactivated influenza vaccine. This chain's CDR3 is CASSQDVGTGEQYF. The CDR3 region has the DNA TGCGCCAGCAGCCAAGATGTGGGAACGGGGGAGCAGTACTTC.